This TCR beta chain stems from a study of blood T cell repertoires in COVID-19 (dated by TCRdb to 2019 to 2021). Describing the broader study: Collaborator samples came from the United States, Italy and Spain and covered acute and convalescent phases of COVID-19. The material from the prospective study consisted of cDNA or gDNA derived from T cells, B-cell-depleted T cells, or PBMCs. Deeply sampled blood TCRbeta repertoires from subjects exposed to, actively infected with, or recovered from COVID-19 were included in the dataset. The repertoires were released in a freely available public database intended as a resource for research on the immune response to SARS-CoV-2. Samples came from the ongoing ImmuneRACE study (first 160 participants) plus 1,254 subjects from 6 global collaborators. A de-identified subject ID, COVID-19 status, age in years and sex were almost always included in the sample metadata. Where available, HLA class I and class II types were taken from metadata supplied by the sample provider and were not determined by assay-based typing. Overall results and qualifications from the work: The quantity of clinical and demographic metadata differed by source and by participant and was supplied without curation.

Each collaborating institution followed its own protocols to collect whole blood in K2EDTA tubes. For TCRbeta analysis, collaborators shipped samples as frozen whole blood, isolated PBMCs, or DNA extracted from either of those sample types. TCRbeta CDR3 regions were amplified from genomic DNA by means of the immunoSEQ Assay, a bias-controlled multiplex PCR. The original methods were these. The number of nucleated cells in each sample was estimated from the amplification of reference gene primers within the assay. To quantify the absolute abundance of each unique TCRbeta CDR3 rearrangement, sequence reads were collapsed and filtered. For each sample, productive Simpson clonality was calculated as the square root of Simpson's diversity index over productive rearrangements. This is the immuneACCESS table as TCRdb keeps it, with only in-frame sequences that have V and J called. A part of the clones is gone; compared with another copy, unresolved V genes explain less than half, and the rest is unexplained. That table furnishes V, J and clone size, whereas the DNA furnished D and trimming. This sample lists some 88,000 clones; approximately 83% were detected once. Under 4.5% of the sample is in the top ten clones.

Sequences LNHDA (CDR1) and SQIVND (CDR2) are obtained from the germline V gene (reference sequence). The cysteine opens and the phenylalanine closes a CDR3 of 16 amino acids. The sequence is cut down to CDR3 DNA, 48 bases in frame from base 1. V ends up 3 bases short and J 0 bases short, with an unmatched junction base count of 3. A word on this clone: The antigen it recognizes is unknown. There are no base qualities to consult, and no much larger clone falls within one base.

The source is a man in his 60s with acute or convalescent COVID-19. Recombination joined TRBV19 with TRBJ2-3; 10 bases in the junction line up with TRBD2. Sample: peripheral blood. Here is the DNA: TGTGCCAGTAGTATTGGACTAGCGGCTAGCACAGATACGCAGTATTTT. Translated, this is CASSIGLAASTDTQYF.